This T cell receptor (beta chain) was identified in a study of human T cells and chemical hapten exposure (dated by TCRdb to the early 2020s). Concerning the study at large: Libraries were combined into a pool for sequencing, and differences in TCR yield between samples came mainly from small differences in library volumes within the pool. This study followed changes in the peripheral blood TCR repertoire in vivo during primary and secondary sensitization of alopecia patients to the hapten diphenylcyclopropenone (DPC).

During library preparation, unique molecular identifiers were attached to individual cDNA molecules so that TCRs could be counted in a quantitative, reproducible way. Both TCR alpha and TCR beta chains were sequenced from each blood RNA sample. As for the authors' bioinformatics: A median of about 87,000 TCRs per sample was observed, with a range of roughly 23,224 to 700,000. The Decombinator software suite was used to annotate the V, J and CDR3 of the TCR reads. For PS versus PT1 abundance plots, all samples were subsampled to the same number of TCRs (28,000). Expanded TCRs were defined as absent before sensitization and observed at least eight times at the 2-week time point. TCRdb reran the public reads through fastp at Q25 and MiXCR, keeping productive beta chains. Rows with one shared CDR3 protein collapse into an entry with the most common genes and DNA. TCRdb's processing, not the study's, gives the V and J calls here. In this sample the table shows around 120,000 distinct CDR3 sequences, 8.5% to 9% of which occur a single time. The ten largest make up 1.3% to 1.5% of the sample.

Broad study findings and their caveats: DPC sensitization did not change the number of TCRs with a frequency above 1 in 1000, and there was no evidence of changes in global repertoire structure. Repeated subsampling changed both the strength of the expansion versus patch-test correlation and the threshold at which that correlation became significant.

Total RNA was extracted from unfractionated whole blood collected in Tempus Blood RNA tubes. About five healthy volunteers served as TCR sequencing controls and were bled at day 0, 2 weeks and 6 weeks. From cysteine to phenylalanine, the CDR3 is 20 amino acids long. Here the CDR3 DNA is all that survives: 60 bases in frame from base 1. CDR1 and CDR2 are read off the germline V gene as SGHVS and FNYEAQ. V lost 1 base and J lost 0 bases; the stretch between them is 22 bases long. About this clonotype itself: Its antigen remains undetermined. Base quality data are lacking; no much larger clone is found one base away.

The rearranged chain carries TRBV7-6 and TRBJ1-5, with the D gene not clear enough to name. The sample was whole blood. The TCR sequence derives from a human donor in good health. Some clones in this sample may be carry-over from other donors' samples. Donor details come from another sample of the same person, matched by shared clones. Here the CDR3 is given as CASSLDPLDSAAYSNQPQHF. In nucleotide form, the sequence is TGTGCCAGCAGCTTAGACCCCTTGGACTCGGCAGCATATAGCAATCAGCCCCAGCATTTT.